This TCR beta chain was retrieved from a study of blood T cell repertoires in COVID-19. Source study methods: Reference gene primer amplification gave estimated nucleated cell counts. Method: immunoSEQ multiplex PCR; TCRdb's copy keeps in-frame clones and lacks some. V and J calls and clone size are those listed in that table; D and trimming were worked out from the DNA. The data contain 270,000 or so clones, 86% of them singletons. CDR3 length: 15 amino acids. The V gene's germline CDR1 is SGHTA and CDR2 FQGNSA. V lost 7 bases and J 6 bases, leaving 22 bases between the germline ends. The cohort comprised adults aged about 18 to 100 years residing in about two dozen US areas.

The TCR originated in a woman younger than 35 who had recovered from COVID-19. The source material was PBMCs or T cells enriched from blood (not recorded which). The genes are TRBV7-2 and TRBJ2-7; perhaps TRBD2 as D (7 bases). As DNA, the CDR3 is TGTGCCAGCACGGGGGAGGCGGGGGCACCGTTCGAGCAGTACTTC. Protein product: CASTGEAGAPFEQYF. The full variable domain, completed using reference TRBV7-2 and TRBJ2-7, is GAGVSQSPSNKVTEKGKDVELRCDPISGHTALYWYRQSLGQGLEFLIYFQGNSAPDKSGLPSDRFSAERTGGSVSTLTIQRTQQEDSAVYLCASTGEAGAPFEQYFGPGTRLTVT.